This T cell receptor beta chain was obtained from a study of OX40 agonist ivuxolimab in advanced cancers. The germline CDR1 and CDR2 sequences are SGDLS and YYNGEE. The CDR3 covers 17 residues. The V and J ends lost 0 bases and 2 bases respectively, with 14 bases between them. Here immunoSEQ multiplex PCR was the method, and the copy in TCRdb shows in-frame clones only, minus some. The table lists about 68,000 clones, 70% to 90% of them singletons, with around 0.63% in the top ten. Specimen: CD4+ or CD8+ T cells sorted from blood, collected in a trial of the OX40 agonist ivuxolimab. The TCR was taken from an adult with an advanced solid tumor such as melanoma, head and neck, liver or kidney cancer. The V and J genes are TRBV9 and TRBJ2-2; D is perhaps TRBD2 (6 bases). CDR3 protein: CASSVATAGTNTGELFF. The CDR3 nucleotides are TGTGCCAGCAGCGTAGCTACGGCAGGGACTAACACCGGGGAGCTGTTTTTT.